These 27 T cell receptor beta chains were sequenced from one sample in a study of blood T cell repertoires in COVID-19. Some clones are missing from TCRdb's copy, which holds only in-frame ones; the method was immunoSEQ multiplex PCR. The sample has around 360,000 clones, about 90% seen once; the top ten hold 2.5% to 3%. Sequencing input: PBMCs or T cells enriched from blood (not recorded which). The receptors were gathered from a woman aged 25 to 39 who had recovered from COVID-19.

V is TRBV5-1 and J is TRBJ1-2; 11 nucleotides agree with TRBD1. CDR1 SGHRS and CDR2 YFSETQ come from the germline V gene. V lost 2 bases and J lost 4; bases outside the gene matches: 4. This CDR3 spans 15 amino acids. CDR3 DNA: TGCGCCAGCAGCTTTTTGGGGACAGGGGGCTATGGCTACACCTTC. It is translated as CASSFLGTGGYGYTF.

The chain employs TRBV7-2 and TRBJ1-5; TRBD1 agrees at 9 bases. Per the germline V gene, CDR1 is SGHTA and CDR2 is FQGNSA. The V gene end was trimmed by 3 bases and the J gene end by 7 bases; junction bases not matched to a gene: 7. The CDR3 is 15 amino acids. CDR3 sequence: CASSFNRGRGQPQHF. DNA for the CDR3: TGTGCCAGCAGCTTTAACAGGGGGCGAGGACAGCCCCAGCATTTT.

This chain links TRBV6-4 with TRBJ2-3, with 12 positions matching TRBD2. The CDR3 has 17 residues. Trimming took 0 bases from V and 3 from J; bases not matched to a gene: 4. The germline gives CDR1 MRHNA, CDR2 SNTAGT. The CDR3 is CASSDSRLAGATDTQYF. The CDR3 nucleotides are TGTGCCAGCAGTGACTCGAGACTAGCGGGAGCGACAGATACGCAGTATTTT.

The chain employs TRBV5-4 and TRBJ2-7; D may be TRBD1 (7 bases). The ends were cut back, 4 bases at V and 1 base at J, with 18 bases in the middle. CDR1 SGHNT and CDR2 YYREEE come from the germline V gene (reference sequence). The CDR3 contains 16 residues. DNA for the CDR3: TGTGCCAGCAGCCCCGGTAGACAGGGAGGTTCCTACGAGCAGTACTTC. This codes for CASSPGRQGGSYEQYF.

In its sample, this clone was seen a few times. J is TRBJ1-6 and V is TRBV19; 8 nucleotides match TRBD1. The CDR3 extends over 14 amino acids. Losses at the gene ends were 6 bases for V and 6 bases for J; bases not matched to a gene: 4. The germline CDR1 and CDR2 sequences are LNHDA and SQIVND (reference sequence). The CDR3 loop reads CASRRGQVNSPLHF. The CDR3 DNA follows: TGTGCCAGTAGGAGGGGACAGGTTAATTCACCCCTCCACTTT.

The chain combines TRBV5-1 with TRBJ2-7; D perhaps matches TRBD1 (6 bases). This CDR3 is 16 amino acids long. Trimming took 2 bases from V and 5 from J, leaving 20 bases between them. The germline CDR1 and CDR2 sequences are SGHRS and YFSETQ. This chain's CDR3 is CASSLQTNRVQNEQYF. The DNA of the CDR3 is TGCGCCAGCAGCTTACAAACAAACAGGGTACAAAACGAGCAGTACTTC.

The chain is built from TRBV7-3 and TRBJ2-1, with D tentatively TRBD2 (5 bases). Between the trimmed V and J ends, which lost 5 bases and 5 bases, there was a span of 13 bases. CDR3 length: 14 amino acids. The germline V gene encodes CDR1 SGHTA and CDR2 FQGTGA. CDR3 sequence: CASSQIWGDNEQFF. For the CDR3, the DNA is TGTGCCAGCAGCCAAATTTGGGGAGACAATGAGCAGTTCTTC.

CDR3 in amino acids: CASSQESGGSGELFF. For the CDR3, the DNA is TGTGCCAGCAGCCAAGAAAGTGGAGGTTCCGGGGAGCTGTTTTTT. This sequence joins TRBV4-2 and TRBJ2-2; a possible D gene is TRBD2 (5 bases). The CDR3 covers 15 residues. V lost 0 bases to trimming and J lost 6 bases, with 11 bases between them. Germline CDR1 is LGHNA and CDR2 is YNFKEQ.

This chain's CDR3 is CASSPSGSYGYTF. The DNA of the CDR3 is TGTGCCAGCAGTCCCTCAGGAAGCTATGGCTACACCTTC. The chain has TRBV27 and TRBJ1-2; the D is unclear. The CDR3 consists of 13 residues. The germline V gene has CDR1 MNHEY and CDR2 SMNVEV (reference sequence). The V end lost 5 bases, the J end lost 4 bases, and 11 bases lay between the germline ends.

The rearrangement joins TRBV18 to TRBJ1-1, with 7 bases fitting TRBD1. Germline V gives CDR1 KGHSH, CDR2 LQKENI. The CDR3 extends over 15 amino acids. V was clipped by 4 bases and J by 0 bases; unmatched bases: 5. The CDR3 region is CASSQGQAMNTEAFF. The CDR3 DNA reads as TGTGCCAGCTCACAAGGACAGGCGATGAACACTGAAGCTTTCTTT.

The V and J genes are TRBV6-5 and TRBJ1-2; D gene unclear. The CDR3 has 13 amino acids. Trimming took off 6 bases at V and 1 base at J, with 9 bases between the two ends. The germline V gene has CDR1 MNHEY and CDR2 SVGAGI. The CDR3 loop is CASSLGSNYGYTF. The CDR3 DNA reads as TGTGCCAGCAGCCTAGGGAGTAACTATGGCTACACCTTC.

The V and J genes are TRBV6-5 and TRBJ1-1, with 8 bases that match TRBD1. There are 12 residues in the CDR3. The junction had 4 bases not matched to a gene; V was cut back by 6 bases and J by 7 bases. CDR1 is MNHEY, CDR2 SVGAGI, per germline. CDR3 sequence: CASSHRGFEAFF. CDR3 nucleotide sequence: TGTGCCAGCAGCCACAGGGGGTTTGAAGCTTTCTTT.

The chain recombines TRBV9 with TRBJ2-1; maybe TRBD2 (5 bases). Germline loops: CDR1 SGDLS, CDR2 YYNGEE. Between the trimmed V and J ends, which lost 0 bases and 0 bases, there was a span of 13 bases. There are 17 residues in the CDR3. CDR3 sequence reads: CASSVEAGPSSYNEQFF. The DNA of the CDR3 is TGTGCCAGCAGCGTAGAGGCGGGCCCTAGCTCCTACAATGAGCAGTTCTTC.

As to this clone: Other DNA sequences in the sample encode the same CDR3. V is TRBV19 and J is TRBJ1-1; maybe TRBD1 (6 bases). The CDR3 loop spans 13 amino acids. Germline CDR1 and CDR2: LNHDA and SQIVND (reference sequence). V shed 5 bases and J shed 1 base, with 8 bases lying between them. CDR3 sequence reads: CASSLQGNTEAFF. The CDR3 DNA reads as TGTGCCAGTAGTCTACAGGGGAACACTGAAGCTTTCTTT. The variable domain in full, completed from reference TRBV19 and TRBJ1-1, reads DGGITQSPKYLFRKEGQNVTLSCEQNLNHDAMYWYRQDPGQGLRLIYYSQIVNDFQKGDIAEGYSVSREKKESFPLTVTSAQKNPTAFYLCASSLQGNTEAFFGQGTRLTVV.

For the CDR3, the DNA is TGTGCCAGCAGCCAAGGGAGGGTAGGGTCACCCCTCCACTTT. Amino acid sequence: CASSQGRVGSPLHF. The V and J genes are TRBV4-2 and TRBJ1-6, with unresolved D. Germline V CDR1 and CDR2: LGHNA, YNFKEQ. The V gene lost 1 base and the J gene lost 10 bases, with 11 bases spanning the gap. The CDR3 spans 14 residues.

The chain recombines TRBV7-3 with TRBJ2-7, with D perhaps matching TRBD1 (5 bases). Germline CDR1 is SGHTA and CDR2 is FQGTGA. The CDR3 is 15 residues long. Trimming cost V 3 bases and J 1 base, with 13 bases left between them. As DNA, the CDR3 is TGTGCCAGCAGCTTGGGCCAGGGATTTTCCTACGAGCAGTACTTC. As protein: CASSLGQGFSYEQYF.

The V call is TRBV5-4, the J call TRBJ1-1; TRBD1 matches 7 bases. Germline V gene sequence: CDR1 SGHNT, CDR2 YYREEE (reference sequence). The trim removed 4 bases at V and 1 base at J, leaving 4 bases unmatched. The length of the CDR3 is 14 residues. For the CDR3, the DNA is TGTGCCAGCAGCCGGGGACAGCAGAACACTGAAGCTTTCTTT. It codes for CASSRGQQNTEAFF.

The chain combines TRBV19 with TRBJ1-4; 8 bases are shared with TRBD1. Germline V gives CDR1 LNHDA, CDR2 SQIVND (reference sequence). Trimming cost V 6 bases and J 7 bases; bases outside gene matches: 7. The CDR3 consists of 14 residues. The CDR3 coding sequence is TGTGCCAGTAGGCCTGACAGGGGAGGTGAAAAACTGTTTTTT. Its translation is CASRPDRGGEKLFF.

This chain joins TRBV28 and TRBJ2-7; 7 nucleotides agree with TRBD2. The germline V gene encodes CDR1 MDHEN and CDR2 SYDVKM. V lost 2 bases and J lost 2; bases outside the gene matches: 6. This CDR3 comprises 15 residues. The CDR3 sequence: CASSLRLAAAYEQYF. The CDR3 DNA is TGTGCCAGCAGTTTACGGCTAGCGGCAGCCTACGAGCAGTACTTC.

The CDR3 reads CASSPTGRTDTQYF. Here the CDR3 DNA reads TGTGCCAGTAGTCCGACAGGGCGCACAGATACGCAGTATTTT. The chain combines TRBV19 with TRBJ2-3, with TRBD1 identical over 7 bases. The trim removed 5 bases at V and 1 base at J, leaving 3 bases unmatched. CDR3 length: 14 amino acids. Germline CDR1 reads LNHDA; CDR2 reads SQIVND (reference sequence).

The rearrangement links TRBV3-1 (or the pseudogene TRBV3-2) to TRBJ2-1; D is perhaps TRBD2 (6 bases). Trimming cost V 0 bases and J 2 bases, with 8 bases left between them. The CDR3 loop spans 15 amino acids. Looked up from germline, CDR1 is LGHDT and CDR2 is YNNKEL (reference sequence). The chain's CDR3 is CASSQDSGAYNEQFF. The CDR3 DNA reads TGTGCCAGCAGCCAAGATAGCGGAGCCTACAATGAGCAGTTCTTC.

The chain combines TRBV6-5 with TRBJ1-1, with D possibly TRBD1 on 6 matching bases. The V gene lost 6 bases and the J gene lost 11 bases, with 25 bases spanning the gap. Germline CDR1 and CDR2: MNHEY and SVGAGI. This CDR3 comprises 15 residues. CDR3 bases: TGTGCCAGCAGCGCCCCGGGGTGGGGACAAAAAGTCGCTTTCTTT. Its protein is CASSAPGWGQKVAFF.

This sequence joins TRBV19 and TRBJ1-5, with D possibly TRBD1 on 6 matching bases. The ends were cut back, 6 bases at V and 0 bases at J, with 12 bases in the middle. Looked up from germline, CDR1 is LNHDA and CDR2 is SQIVND (reference sequence). The CDR3 is made up of 15 amino acids. The CDR3 region is CASRVDRFSNQPQHF. In DNA, the CDR3 is TGTGCCAGTAGGGTAGACAGGTTTAGCAATCAGCCCCAGCATTTT.

V is TRBV11-2 and J is TRBJ1-2; D unresolved. The ends were cut back, 1 base at V and 9 bases at J, with 21 bases in the middle. The CDR3 is 16 amino acids. CDR1 and CDR2 from the germline V gene are SGHAT and FQNNGV. The CDR3 DNA sequence: TGTGCCAGCAGCTTAGTCCTGAGGGAACGAATTTCTAGCTACACCTTC. This gives the protein CASSLVLRERISSYTF.

The V and J genes are TRBV5-1 and TRBJ2-5, with 13 bases identical to TRBD2. Germline V lookup: CDR1 SGHRS, CDR2 YFSETQ. J was trimmed by 1 base and V by 3 bases; bases with no gene match: 6. The CDR3 is made up of 17 amino acids. CDR3 bases: TGCGCCAGCAGCTCCTGGACTAGCGGGAGAGGCCAAGAGACCCAGTACTTC. Protein product: CASSSWTSGRGQETQYF.

The V gene is TRBV7-8, the J gene TRBJ2-2; TRBD2 might be the D (5 bases). Trimming took off 6 bases at V and 6 bases at J, with 11 bases between the two ends. The germline gives CDR1 SGHVS, CDR2 FQNEAQ. The CDR3 length is 13 residues. The CDR3 here is CASSGVGAGELFF. CDR3 bases: TGTGCCAGCAGTGGCGTCGGGGCCGGGGAGCTGTTTTTT.

The rearrangement links TRBV5-1 to TRBJ2-1; D might be TRBD2 (5 bases). The V end was cut by 4 bases, the J end by 3 bases, with 14 bases between. Germline values: CDR1 SGHRS, CDR2 YFSETQ. There are 15 residues in the CDR3. In DNA, the CDR3 is TGCGCCAGCAGCCTTTACGGGAACAACTACAATGAGCAGTTCTTC. Translated: CASSLYGNNYNEQFF.